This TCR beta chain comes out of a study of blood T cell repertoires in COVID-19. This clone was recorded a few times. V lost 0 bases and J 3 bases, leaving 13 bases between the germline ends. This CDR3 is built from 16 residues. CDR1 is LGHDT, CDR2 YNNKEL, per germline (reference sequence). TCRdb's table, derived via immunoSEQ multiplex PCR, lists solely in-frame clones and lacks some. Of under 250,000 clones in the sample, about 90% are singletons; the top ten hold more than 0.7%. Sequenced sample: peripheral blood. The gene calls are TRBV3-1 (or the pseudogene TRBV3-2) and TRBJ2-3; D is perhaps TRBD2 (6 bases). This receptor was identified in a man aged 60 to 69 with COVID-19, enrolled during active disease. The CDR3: CASSQEKERATDTQYF. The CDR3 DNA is TGTGCCAGCAGCCAAGAAAAGGAGCGGGCTACAGATACGCAGTATTTT.